This TCR beta chain is drawn from a study of shared clonotypes between healthy human individuals. Study observations and caveats: Naive subsets, compared against memory subsets, generally had larger estimated richness values. In several donors, approximately 5% of naive CD4 clonotypes appeared in common.

It was CD45RO-negative cells, positively selected for CCR7, that made up naive CD8 cells, with terminally differentiated effector memory CD45RA+ cells excluded. Produced via immunoSEQ multiplex PCR; TCRdb's table is partial and in-frame only. The sample carries roughly 2 million clones, just under 95% recorded once. As for this clone: Its specificity is not known.

This CDR3 is built from 13 residues. V shed 11 bases and J shed 3 bases, with 17 bases lying between them. The TCR originated in a man between 18 and 29 years old in good health. Input material: naive CD8+ T cells sorted from blood. This chain uses TRBV6-7 with TRBJ2-7; D perhaps matches TRBD2 (7 bases). TRBV6-7 is flagged as an ORF with uncertain function. DNA for the CDR3: TGTGCCCGCCGAGGGGGGGAGGACTACGAGCAGTACTTC. Residues: CARRGGEDYEQYF.